Listed below are T cell receptor beta chains from one sample, sequenced in a study of CD8 T cells in Susac syndrome. Via MiXCR, TCRdb re-called the immunoSEQ multiplex PCR reads, giving one row per CDR3 protein. The table has about 190,000 distinct CDR3 sequences, approximately 93% seen once. Input material: CD4+ T cells from PBMCs. The receptor set was obtained from a human donor in good health. Each CDR3 is given with its conserved first and last residue. A D gene is named only where the DNA matches it firmly. Clone size appears in some rows only: once, few, many, or a class for an expanded clone.

abundance	v_gene	j_gene	d_gene	CDR3nt	CDR3aa
-	TRBV4-2	TRBJ1-1	-	TGTGCCAGCAGCCAGGCCCTGGGTGGTAACACTGAAGCTTTCTTT	CASSQALGGNTEAFF
-	TRBV9	TRBJ1-1	-	TGTGCCAGCAGCGTAGCTTCCAGGGGCGCTGAAGCTTTCTTT	CASSVASRGAEAFF
-	TRBV12-3/TRBV12-4	TRBJ2-5	TRBD2	TGTGCCAGCAGTATTACTAGCGGGGGGTTATTCGAGACCCAGTACTTC	CASSITSGGLFETQYF
few	TRBV5-6	TRBJ1-2	TRBD1	TGTGCCAGCAGCCCTGGACAGGGCGGCTATGGCTACACCTTC	CASSPGQGGYGYTF
-	TRBV5-6	TRBJ2-2	TRBD2	TGTGCCAGCAGCTCACTAGCGGGGCCTGCGAACACCGGGGAGCTGTTTTTT	CASSSLAGPANTGELFF
-	TRBV7-8	TRBJ1-1	-	TGTGCCAGCAGCTTAGGATGGGGAGGGGAGACTGAAGCTTTCTTT	CASSLGWGGETEAFF
-	TRBV20-1	TRBJ2-3	-	TGCAGTGCTACCCCGGGGGGCTCGGTCGCAGATACGCAGTATTTT	CSATPGGSVADTQYF
-	TRBV5-4	TRBJ2-3	TRBD2	TGTGCCAGCAGCCCTTATAGCGGGGGGGTCGCAGATACGCAGTATTTT	CASSPYSGGVADTQYF
-	TRBV5-1	TRBJ2-7	TRBD1	TGCGCCAGCAGCTTGGTTTTCGGCGGGGCAGGGGGCTCTTACGAGCAGTACTTC	CASSLVFGGAGGSYEQYF
-	TRBV11-2	TRBJ2-4	-	TGTGCCAGCAGCTTATTCCACCGCCCCACAGGGAGGGGGGCCAAAAACATTCAGTACTTC	CASSLFHRPTGRGAKNIQYF
-	TRBV4-1	TRBJ1-3	TRBD1	TGCGCCAGCAGCCTCCGGGACAGGGGGCTCAACTCTGGAAACACCATATATTTT	CASSLRDRGLNSGNTIYF
-	TRBV29-1	TRBJ2-2	-	TGCAGCGTGGTAACACCCGGGGAGCTGTTTTTT	CSVVTPGELFF
-	TRBV7-8	TRBJ2-1	-	TGTGCCAGCAGCACGACGCCCTTAAGCTCCTACAATGAGCAGTTCTTC	CASSTTPLSSYNEQFF
-	TRBV7-9	TRBJ2-5	TRBD1	TGTGCCAGCATCCCCCAACAGGGGTCCCAAGAGACCCAGTACTTC	CASIPQQGSQETQYF
-	TRBV7-6	TRBJ1-3	TRBD1	TGTGCCAGCAGCACCGGGACAGGGGATGGAAACACCATATATTTT	CASSTGTGDGNTIYF
-	TRBV4-3	TRBJ2-1	TRBD1	TGCGCCAGCAGCCAAGATAGGGACAGGTACAATGAGCAGTTCTTC	CASSQDRDRYNEQFF
-	TRBV11-2	TRBJ2-3	-	TGTGCCAGCAGCTTAGTAGTGCAAACAGATACGCAGTATTTT	CASSLVVQTDTQYF
-	TRBV19	TRBJ1-5	TRBD1	TGTGCCAGTAGTACCGACAGGGGTAGAGGAAGCAATCAGCCCCAGCATTTT	CASSTDRGRGSNQPQHF
-	TRBV19	TRBJ1-5	-	TGTGCCAGTAGTATAGGCGGTCAGGAAAAGCAGCCCCAGCATTTT	CASSIGGQEKQPQHF
-	TRBV3-1	TRBJ2-5	-	TGTGCCAGCAGCCAAGGGGGCCCGGAGACCCAGTACTTC	CASSQGGPETQYF
-	TRBV20-1	TRBJ2-3	TRBD2	TGCAGTGCTAGAACCCCGGGGGGGCGGACAGATACGCAGTATTTT	CSARTPGGRTDTQYF
once	TRBV20-1	TRBJ2-4	TRBD2	TGCAGTGCACTCGGGACTAGCGCCCTAAAAAACATTCAGTACTTC	CSALGTSALKNIQYF
-	TRBV28	TRBJ2-2	-	TGTGCCAGCAGTTTATCTCGGGGGTTGAAGCTGTTTTTT	CASSLSRGLKLFF
-	TRBV14	TRBJ1-5	-	TGTGCCAGCATCCCGGGACACTATAGCAATCAGCCCCAGCATTTT	CASIPGHYSNQPQHF
-	TRBV5-1	TRBJ2-7	-	TGCGCCAGCAGCTTCCGGACGGGTTACTACGAGCAGTACTTC	CASSFRTGYYEQYF
-	TRBV20-1	TRBJ1-1	-	TGCAGTGCAAATCCGGTAGCGACGAACACTGAAGCTTTCTTT	CSANPVATNTEAFF
-	TRBV20-1	TRBJ1-5	TRBD1	TGCAGTGCTTGGACAGGGATCAATCAGCCCCAGCATTTT	CSAWTGINQPQHF
-	TRBV25-1	TRBJ1-1	TRBD1	TGTGCCAGCAGTGATATCGGACAGGGAAGAGCTTTCTTT	CASSDIGQGRAFF
-	TRBV7-9	TRBJ2-2	TRBD2	TGTGCCAGCAGCTTAGGATGGACCGAGCCTAGGACTAGCGGGGAGCTGTTTTTT	CASSLGWTEPRTSGELFF
once	TRBV6-5	TRBJ2-5	-	TGTGCCAGCAGGCCCGACAGCCGGAAGACCCAGTACTTC	CASRPDSRKTQYF
-	TRBV6-6	TRBJ2-5	-	TGTGCCAGCAGTTACTCGAGAGGCAGGGAAGAGACCCAGTACTTC	CASSYSRGREETQYF
-	TRBV12-3/TRBV12-4	TRBJ1-2	-	TGTGCCAGCACCCGGACCGCAAGCAGACGCTACACCTTC	CASTRTASRRYTF
once	TRBV12-3/TRBV12-4	TRBJ1-6	-	TGTGCCAGCAGTTTAGAAAAGGGTCCAACCCTCCACTTT	CASSLEKGPTLHF
-	TRBV3-1	TRBJ1-1	TRBD1	TGTGCCAGCAGCCGCCCTGGGACAGCTGAAGCTTTCTTT	CASSRPGTAEAFF
-	TRBV6-1	TRBJ1-6	-	TGTGCCAGCAGCCGCTCCAGGGGTAATTCACCCCTCCACTTT	CASSRSRGNSPLHF
-	TRBV4-2	TRBJ2-3	-	TGTGCCAGCAGCCAAGATCCAGGGGCGAGAGATACGCAGTATTTT	CASSQDPGARDTQYF
-	TRBV5-1	TRBJ2-7	-	TGCGCCAGCAGGGGGACGTTCTCCTACGAGCAGTACTTC	CASRGTFSYEQYF
-	TRBV11-2	TRBJ1-1	-	TGTGCCAGCAGCTTAGCCCCAGGGAACACTGAAGCTTTCTTT	CASSLAPGNTEAFF
-	TRBV29-1	TRBJ2-7	-	TGCAGCGCTGGGGACCTACCCTACGAGCAGTACTTC	CSAGDLPYEQYF
few	TRBV6-1	TRBJ1-5	-	TGTGCCAGCAGTGAGAACAGGGTGGGCAATCAGCCCCAGCATTTT	CASSENRVGNQPQHF
-	TRBV3-1	TRBJ2-7	TRBD2	TGTGCCAGCAGCCAAGCTGGAGCTTCTAGCGGGGACTACGAGCAGTACTTC	CASSQAGASSGDYEQYF
-	TRBV28	TRBJ1-2	TRBD1	TGTGCCAGCACCCGGGACAGGGGGAGGTATGGCTACACCTTC	CASTRDRGRYGYTF
-	TRBV7-9	TRBJ2-3	TRBD1	TGTGCCAGCAGCTTAGGGACAGGGAAGGATACGCAGTATTTT	CASSLGTGKDTQYF
-	TRBV12-3/TRBV12-4	TRBJ1-2	-	TGTGCCAGCACGCAGGGGTTCGGTGGCTACACCTTC	CASTQGFGGYTF
-	TRBV11-2	TRBJ2-2	-	TGTGCCAGCAGCTTAGTGGTCAACACCGGGGAGCTGTTTTTT	CASSLVVNTGELFF
-	TRBV19	TRBJ2-5	TRBD2	TGTGCCAGTAGTTTCGTCGGAGCGGGGGGCGAGACCCAGTACTTC	CASSFVGAGGETQYF
-	TRBV25-1	TRBJ1-2	-	TGTGCCAGCAGTTTTGGCTATGGCTACACCTTC	CASSFGYGYTF
-	TRBV7-3	TRBJ1-5	-	TGTGCCAGCAGCTGGGCGAGCAATCAGCCCCAGCATTTT	CASSWASNQPQHF
-	TRBV28	TRBJ1-5	-	TGTGCCAGCAGTTTCTATCAGAACCCGGTAGGACAGCCCCAGCATTTT	CASSFYQNPVGQPQHF
-	TRBV19	TRBJ1-2	-	TGTGCGAGTACCGGTGTATCACGGGATGGCTACACCTTC	CASTGVSRDGYTF
-	TRBV6-6	TRBJ1-3	-	TGTGCCAGCAGTTACCAGAGAGACGGAAACACCATATATTTT	CASSYQRDGNTIYF
-	TRBV4-3	TRBJ1-2	TRBD1	TGCGCCAGCAGCCAACTCCGACAGGGGGGCTATGGCTACACCTTC	CASSQLRQGGYGYTF
-	TRBV7-9	TRBJ1-6	-	TGTGCCAGCAGCTTAGAACTACTCGCTTCACCCCTCCACTTT	CASSLELLASPLHF
-	TRBV12-3/TRBV12-4	TRBJ1-6	-	TGTGCCAGCAAACATAGGGCCCATCAATCACCCCTCCACTTT	CASKHRAHQSPLHF
-	TRBV5-1	TRBJ2-3	-	TGCGCCAGCAGCCCCGATGGGGCCCCCACAGATACGCAGTATTTT	CASSPDGAPTDTQYF
-	TRBV3-1	TRBJ1-4	-	TGTGCCAGCAGCCAAGACCCAGGTGGGGGGACGAATGAAAAACTGTTTTTT	CASSQDPGGGTNEKLFF
-	TRBV4-1	TRBJ2-5	TRBD2	TGCGCCAGCAGCCAAGAAGCGGGGGGCCTCCAAGAGACCCAGTACTTC	CASSQEAGGLQETQYF
-	TRBV20-1	TRBJ1-1	TRBD1	TGCAGAACCCCTCTCGAGACGAGGGGACAGGAAGCTTTCTTT	CRTPLETRGQEAFF
-	TRBV18	TRBJ2-7	-	TGTGCCAGCTCAATAGGCGCGCGCGAGCAGTACTTC	CASSIGAREQYF